This T cell receptor (beta chain) appears in the sequencing data of a study of blood T cell repertoires in COVID-19. Overall study context: Sites across the United States, Italy and Spain contributed samples from acute and convalescent COVID-19. PBMCs, B-cell-depleted T cells, or T cells provided the cDNA or gDNA that made up the material.

Trimming cost V 3 bases and J 3 bases, with 23 bases left between them. The CDR3 has 18 residues. Germline CDR1 reads KGHSH; CDR2 reads LQKENI. In Cohort 3, a recovered donor had either two negative PCRs, clearance, or symptom resolution. Here immunoSEQ multiplex PCR was the method, and the copy in TCRdb shows in-frame clones only, minus some. The table lists about 210,000 clones, roughly 77% of them singletons. The chain employs TRBV18 and TRBJ1-1, with D maybe TRBD1 (5 bases). Specimen: PBMCs or T cells enriched from blood (not recorded which). The TCR originated in a man aged 40-55 years who had recovered from COVID-19. CDR3 amino acids: CASSPQRLGRLRDTEAFF. CDR3 sequence (DNA): TGTGCCAGCTCACCGCAGAGGTTGGGGCGCCTCAGGGACACTGAAGCTTTCTTT.